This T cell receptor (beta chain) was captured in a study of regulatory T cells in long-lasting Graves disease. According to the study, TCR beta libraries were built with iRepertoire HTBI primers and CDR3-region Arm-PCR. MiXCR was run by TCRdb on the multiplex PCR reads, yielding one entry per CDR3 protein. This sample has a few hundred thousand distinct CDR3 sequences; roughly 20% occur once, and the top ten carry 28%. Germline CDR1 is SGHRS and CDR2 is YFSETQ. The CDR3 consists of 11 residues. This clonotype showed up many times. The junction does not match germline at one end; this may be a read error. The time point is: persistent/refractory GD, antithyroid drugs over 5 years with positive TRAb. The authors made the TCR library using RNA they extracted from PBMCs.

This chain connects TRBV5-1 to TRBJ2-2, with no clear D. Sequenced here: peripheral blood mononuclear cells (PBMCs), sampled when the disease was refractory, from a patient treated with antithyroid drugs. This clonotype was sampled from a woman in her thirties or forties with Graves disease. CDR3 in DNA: TGTGCCAGCAGCAACACCGGGGAGCTGTTTTTT. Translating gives CASSNTGELFF.